The 20 T cell receptor beta chains listed next were all sequenced from one sample in a study of cytomegalovirus exposure and HLA in healthy donors. Only in-frame clones appear in the TCRdb table, and some are missing; sequencing was by immunoSEQ multiplex PCR. The sample holds under 200,000 clones, roughly 81% seen once. The sequenced sample was PBMCs. Every receptor here comes from a woman aged 25-40 years in good health and CMV-seronegative.

The chain employs TRBV6-4 and TRBJ2-3; TRBD2 agrees at 9 bases. CDR1 is MRHNA and CDR2 is SNTAGT in the germline V gene. J gave up 4 bases and V 0 bases, and 2 bases lay outside the gene matches. This CDR3 has 15 residues. In DNA, the CDR3 is TGTGCCAGCAGTGACTCGCGGGGGGGCCCAGATACGCAGTATTTT. Protein: CASSDSRGGPDTQYF.

The gene calls are TRBV7-9 and TRBJ1-4; TRBD1 matches 8 bases. The germline V gene has CDR1 SEHNR and CDR2 FQNEAQ (reference sequence). The CDR3 consists of 15 residues. V shed 5 bases and J 3 bases; nucleotides not matched to a gene: 5. Written as DNA, the CDR3 is TGTGCCAGCAGCCAATGGACAGGGCCTAATGAAAAACTGTTTTTT. Protein product: CASSQWTGPNEKLFF.

The chain links TRBV5-1 to TRBJ2-1; 11 bases fit TRBD1. The CDR3 sequence is 17 residues long. From germline, CDR1 is SGHRS and CDR2 YFSETQ. The V and J ends lost 0 bases and 2 bases, in that order; junction bases with no gene match: 4. For the CDR3, the DNA is TGCGCCAGCAGCTTGGTGGGGACAGGGGGGCCCTACAATGAGCAGTTCTTC. As protein: CASSLVGTGGPYNEQFF.

The chain is built from TRBV7-6 and TRBJ2-3, with D perhaps TRBD2 (5 bases). Trimming shortened V by 1 base and J by 5 bases, and 22 bases separated the two germline ends. Per germline, CDR1 SGHVS and CDR2 FNYEAQ. CDR3 size: 18 residues. In DNA, the CDR3 is TGTGCCAGCAGCTTAGACTCACTTGAGGGATCTGCCCAAGATACGCAGTATTTT. This encodes CASSLDSLEGSAQDTQYF.

As DNA, the CDR3 is TGTGCCAGTCGAGAGGGGGCCAGGGAGACCCAGTACTTC. Translating gives CASREGARETQYF. The V and J genes are TRBV6-1 and TRBJ2-5, with 7 bases lining up with TRBD1. CDR1 is MNHNS, CDR2 SASEGT, per germline. The CDR3 runs to 13 residues. Losses at the gene ends were 9 bases for V and 5 bases for J; bases not matched to a gene: 9.

The chain carries TRBV13 and TRBJ1-2, with TRBD1 identical over 9 bases. Germline values: CDR1 PRHDT, CDR2 FYEKMQ (reference sequence). This CDR3 has 15 amino acids. The ends lost 4 bases at V and 6 bases at J; junction bases unmatched: 9. The CDR3 DNA sequence: TGTGCCAGCAGCTCTTCCGGGACAGGGTTGAATGGCTACACCTTC. It is translated as CASSSSGTGLNGYTF.

This clone was seen a single time. The V and J genes are TRBV7-9 and TRBJ2-3, with 9 nucleotides matching TRBD1. The CDR3 covers 15 residues. The V segment lost 5 bases and the J segment 2 bases; nucleotides outside the gene matches: 5. Germline V gives CDR1 SEHNR, CDR2 FQNEAQ (reference sequence). CDR3 region: CASSGQGRFTDTQYF. The CDR3 region has the DNA TGTGCCAGCAGCGGACAGGGGCGATTCACAGATACGCAGTATTTT.

This clone was picked up one time. The chain recombines TRBV5-8 with TRBJ1-5; weak D call: TRBD1 (5 bases). V gave up 4 bases and J gave up 3 bases, with 14 bases separating them. This CDR3 region has 15 residues. The germline gives CDR1 SGHTS, CDR2 YDEGEE. This chain's CDR3 is CASSPGHTTNQPQHF. In DNA form, the CDR3 reads TGTGCCAGCAGCCCCGGACACACTACCAATCAGCCCCAGCATTTT.

J is TRBJ1-1 and V is TRBV19, with TRBD1 matching over 7 bases. The V gene's germline CDR1 is LNHDA and CDR2 SQIVND (reference sequence). The CDR3 sequence is 13 residues long. V was clipped by 6 bases and J by 3 bases; unmatched bases: 4. The CDR3 DNA sequence: TGTGCCAGTAGCGCCGACAGGGACACTGAAGCTTTCTTT. This codes for CASSADRDTEAFF.

The chain is built from TRBV11-2 and TRBJ2-1; 11 bases match TRBD2. The J segment lost 4 bases and the V segment lost 4 bases, leaving 12 bases of the junction unmatched. From germline, CDR1 is SGHAT and CDR2 FQNNGV. The CDR3 is made up of 18 amino acids. Here the CDR3 reads CASSSLHSGRARYNEQFF. Here the CDR3 DNA reads TGTGCCAGCAGCTCCCTGCATAGCGGGAGGGCTCGGTACAATGAGCAGTTCTTC.

V gene TRBV29-1 combines with J gene TRBJ1-5; TRBD1 matches 9 bases. Germline lookup yields CDR1 SQVTM and CDR2 ANQGSEA. Unmatched junction bases numbered 6, after V lost 7 bases and J lost 5 bases. The CDR3 spans 13 residues. CDR3 loop: CSAGTGRHQPQHF. CDR3 DNA: TGCAGCGCCGGGACAGGGAGACATCAGCCCCAGCATTTT.

The chain links TRBV6-1 to TRBJ1-2, with TRBD1 identical over 7 bases. CDR3 length equals 14 residues. The V gene end was trimmed by 1 base and the J gene end by 2 bases; junction bases not matched to a gene: 1. Germline assignment: CDR1 MNHNS and CDR2 SASEGT. This CDR3 is CASSEDRGNYGYTF. In DNA form, the CDR3 reads TGTGCCAGCAGTGAAGACAGGGGAAACTATGGCTACACCTTC.

This chain joins TRBV19 and TRBJ2-3; 13 bases agree with TRBD2. Germline loops: CDR1 LNHDA, CDR2 SQIVND (reference sequence). The CDR3 covers 17 residues. V gave up 0 bases and J gave up 3 bases; unmatched junction bases: 3. The CDR3 reads CASSIDGTSGTTDTQYF. CDR3 coding DNA: TGTGCCAGTAGTATAGATGGGACTAGCGGGACGACAGATACGCAGTATTTT.

The rearrangement joins TRBV21-1 to TRBJ1-1; the tabulated D call, TRBD1, remains unverified against the DNA. TRBV21-1 is classified as a pseudogene. The CDR3 spans 16 residues. The CDR3 DNA reads TGTGCCAGCAGTAATGTTATATACACAATTCGCACTGAAGCTTTCTTT. Residues: CASSNVIYTIRTEAFF.

The rearrangement joins TRBV12-5 to TRBJ2-5; D possibly corresponds to TRBD1 (6 bases). Germline assignment: CDR1 LGHNT and CDR2 FRNRAP. Trimming pared 0 bases from V and 5 bases from J, leaving 16 bases between. This CDR3 contains 16 residues. This CDR3 reads CASGLVLPGVRETQYF. The CDR3 DNA reads TGTGCTAGTGGTTTGGTACTCCCAGGGGTGCGGGAGACCCAGTACTTC. Full variable domain (rest looked up from reference TRBV12-5 and TRBJ2-5): DARVTQTPRHKVTEMGQEVTMRCQPILGHNTVFWYRQTMMQGLELLAYFRNRAPLDDSGMPKDRFSAEMPDATLATLKIQPSEPRDSAVYFCASGLVLPGVRETQYFGPGTRLLVL.

The chain combines TRBV5-1 with TRBJ2-1; D call uncertain. Trimming took off 4 bases at V and 4 bases at J, with 12 bases between the two ends. The CDR3 is made up of 14 amino acids. Germline V gives CDR1 SGHRS, CDR2 YFSETQ. The CDR3 DNA reads TGCGCCAGCAGCCCTGACACAGTATACAATGAGCAGTTCTTC. Its translation: CASSPDTVYNEQFF.

This clone was counted a few times. The rearrangement joins TRBV10-1 to TRBJ2-7; D call uncertain. The germline V and J ends were trimmed by 4 bases and 0 bases, with 10 bases remaining between them. The CDR3 consists of 14 residues. The V gene's germline CDR1 is WNHNN and CDR2 SYGVQD (reference sequence). Here the CDR3 DNA reads TGCGCCAGCAGTGGTACCACTCCCTCCTACGAGCAGTACTTC. Encoded protein: CASSGTTPSYEQYF.

This clone was observed a handful of times. This rearrangement joins TRBV27 to TRBJ2-7, with D maybe TRBD2 (5 bases). CDR3 length: 14 residues. In germline, CDR1 is MNHEY, CDR2 SMNVEV (reference sequence). V lost 0 bases and J 0 bases, leaving 6 bases between the germline ends. CDR3 DNA: TGTGCCAGCAGTTTATCGGACTTCTCCTACGAGCAGTACTTC. Amino acid sequence: CASSLSDFSYEQYF.

The chain has TRBV18 and TRBJ2-5; 11 bases align to TRBD2. Germline V gives CDR1 KGHSH, CDR2 LQKENI. This CDR3 contains 18 residues. V gave up 3 bases and J gave up 2 bases; unmatched junction bases: 11. The CDR3 spells CASSPRLTSGMGQETQYF. The CDR3 DNA is TGTGCCAGCTCACCGAGACTGACTAGCGGGATGGGGCAAGAGACCCAGTACTTC.

This chain connects TRBV30 to TRBJ2-5, with TRBD1 identical over 8 bases. The CDR3 covers 13 residues. Trimming took 3 bases from V and 4 from J; bases not matched to a gene: 4. From germline, CDR1 is GTSNPN and CDR2 SVGIG (reference sequence). The CDR3 region has the DNA TGTGCCTGGAGGCGGGACAGGCTAGAGACCCAGTACTTC. Encoded protein: CAWRRDRLETQYF.